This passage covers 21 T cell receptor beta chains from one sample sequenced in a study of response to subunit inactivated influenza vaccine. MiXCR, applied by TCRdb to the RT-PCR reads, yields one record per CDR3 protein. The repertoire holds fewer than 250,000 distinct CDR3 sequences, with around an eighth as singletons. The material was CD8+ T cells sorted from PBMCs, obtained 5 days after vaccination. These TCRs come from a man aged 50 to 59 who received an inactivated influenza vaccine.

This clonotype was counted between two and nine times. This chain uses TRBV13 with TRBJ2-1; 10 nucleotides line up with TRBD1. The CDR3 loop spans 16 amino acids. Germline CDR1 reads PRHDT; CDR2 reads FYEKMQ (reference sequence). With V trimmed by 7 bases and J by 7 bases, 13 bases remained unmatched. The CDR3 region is CASKRGAGTGVNEQFF. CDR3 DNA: TGTGCCAGCAAGCGGGGTGCGGGGACAGGGGTTAATGAGCAGTTCTTC.

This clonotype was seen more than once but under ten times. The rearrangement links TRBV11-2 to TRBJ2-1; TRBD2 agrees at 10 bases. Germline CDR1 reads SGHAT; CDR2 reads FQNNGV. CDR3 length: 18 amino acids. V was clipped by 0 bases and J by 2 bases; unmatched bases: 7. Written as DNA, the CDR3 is TGTGCCAGCAGCTTAGATCTAGCGGGGGAGCTAACCTACAATGAGCAGTTCTTC. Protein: CASSLDLAGELTYNEQFF.

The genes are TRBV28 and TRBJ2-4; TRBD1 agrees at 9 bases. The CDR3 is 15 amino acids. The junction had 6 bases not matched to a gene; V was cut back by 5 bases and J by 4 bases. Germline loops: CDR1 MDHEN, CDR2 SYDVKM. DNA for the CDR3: TGTGCCAGCAGTACCCCCGGGACAGGGAAAAACATTCAGTACTTC. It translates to CASSTPGTGKNIQYF.

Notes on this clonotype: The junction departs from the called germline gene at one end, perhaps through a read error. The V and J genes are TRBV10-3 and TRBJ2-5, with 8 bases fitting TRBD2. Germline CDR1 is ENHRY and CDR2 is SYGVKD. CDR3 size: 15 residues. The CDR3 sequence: CAISDFVAGQDTQYF. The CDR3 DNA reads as TGTGCCATCAGTGATTTTGTAGCGGGGCAAGACACCCAGTACTTC.

The CDR3 protein is CASSLTSGISYEQYF. DNA for the CDR3: TGTGCCAGCAGTTTGACTAGCGGGATCTCCTACGAGCAGTACTTC. The chain links TRBV28 to TRBJ2-7, with 11 bases fitting TRBD2. With 3 bases clipped from V and 0 bases from J, the junction kept 1 base outside the gene matches. Germline values: CDR1 MDHEN, CDR2 SYDVKM. This CDR3 is built from 15 residues.

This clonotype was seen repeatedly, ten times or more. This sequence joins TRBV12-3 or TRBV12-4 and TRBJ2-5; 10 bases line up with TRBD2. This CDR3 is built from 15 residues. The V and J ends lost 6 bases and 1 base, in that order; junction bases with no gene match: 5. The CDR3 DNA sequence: TGTGCCAGCAGCCCACTAGCGGGATTCCAAGAGACCCAGTACTTC. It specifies CASSPLAGFQETQYF.

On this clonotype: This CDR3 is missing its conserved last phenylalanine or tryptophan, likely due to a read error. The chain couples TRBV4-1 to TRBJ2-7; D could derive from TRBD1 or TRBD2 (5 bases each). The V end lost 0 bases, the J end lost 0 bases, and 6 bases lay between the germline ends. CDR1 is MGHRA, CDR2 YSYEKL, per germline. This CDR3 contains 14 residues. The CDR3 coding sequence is TGCGCCAGCAGCCAAGAGGGGACCTCCTACGAGCAGTACTTA. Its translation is CASSQEGTSYEQYL.

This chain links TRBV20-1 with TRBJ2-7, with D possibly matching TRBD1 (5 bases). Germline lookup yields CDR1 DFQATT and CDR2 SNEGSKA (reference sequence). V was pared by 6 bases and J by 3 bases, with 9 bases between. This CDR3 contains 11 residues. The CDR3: CSAEDIYEQYF. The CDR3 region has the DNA TGCAGTGCCGAGGACATCTACGAGCAGTACTTC.

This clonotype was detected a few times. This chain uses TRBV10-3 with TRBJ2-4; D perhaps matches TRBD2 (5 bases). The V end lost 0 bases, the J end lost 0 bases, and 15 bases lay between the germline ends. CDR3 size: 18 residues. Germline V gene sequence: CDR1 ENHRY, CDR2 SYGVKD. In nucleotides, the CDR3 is TGTGCCATCAGTGAGTCGAGCGGAGGCAACTCAGCCAAAAACATTCAGTACTTC. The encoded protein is CAISESSGGNSAKNIQYF.

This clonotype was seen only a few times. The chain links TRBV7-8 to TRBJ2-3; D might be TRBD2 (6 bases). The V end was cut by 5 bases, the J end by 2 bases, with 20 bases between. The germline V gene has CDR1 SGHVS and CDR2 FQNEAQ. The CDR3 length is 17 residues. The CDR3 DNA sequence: TGTGCCAGCAGCCTGCCGGGACTTCCTTCCCCCACAGATACGCAGTATTTT. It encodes CASSLPGLPSPTDTQYF.

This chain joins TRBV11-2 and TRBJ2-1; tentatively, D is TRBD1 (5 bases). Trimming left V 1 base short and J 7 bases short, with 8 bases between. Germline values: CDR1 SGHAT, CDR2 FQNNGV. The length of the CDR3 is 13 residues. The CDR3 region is CASSLGGINEQFF. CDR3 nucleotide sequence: TGTGCCAGCAGCTTAGGGGGCATTAATGAGCAGTTCTTC.

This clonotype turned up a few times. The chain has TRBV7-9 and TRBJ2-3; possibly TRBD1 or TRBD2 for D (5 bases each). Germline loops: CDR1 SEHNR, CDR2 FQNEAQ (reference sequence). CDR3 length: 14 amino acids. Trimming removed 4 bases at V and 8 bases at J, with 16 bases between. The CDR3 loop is CASSYGTSYGTQYF. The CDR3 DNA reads TGTGCCAGCAGCTATGGGACGTCGTATGGTACGCAGTATTTT. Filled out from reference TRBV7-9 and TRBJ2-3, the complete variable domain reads DTGVSQNPRHKITKRGQNVTFRCDPISEHNRLYWYRQTLGQGPEFLTYFQNEAQLEKSRLLSDRFSAERPKGSFSTLEIQRTEQGDSAMYLCASSYGTSYGTQYFGPGTRLTVL.

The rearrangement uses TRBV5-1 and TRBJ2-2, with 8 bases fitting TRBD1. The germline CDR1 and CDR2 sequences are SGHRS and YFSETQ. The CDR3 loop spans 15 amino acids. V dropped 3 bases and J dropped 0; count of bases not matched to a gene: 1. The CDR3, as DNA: TGCGCCAGCAGCTGGACAGGGTCGAACACCGGGGAGCTGTTTTTT. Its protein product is CASSWTGSNTGELFF.

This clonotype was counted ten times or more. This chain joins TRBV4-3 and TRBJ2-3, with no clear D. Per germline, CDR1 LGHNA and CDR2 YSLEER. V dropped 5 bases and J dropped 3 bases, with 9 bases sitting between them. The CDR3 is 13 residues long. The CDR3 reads CASSSRPTDTQYF. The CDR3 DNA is TGCGCCAGCAGCTCGAGACCTACAGATACGCAGTATTTT.

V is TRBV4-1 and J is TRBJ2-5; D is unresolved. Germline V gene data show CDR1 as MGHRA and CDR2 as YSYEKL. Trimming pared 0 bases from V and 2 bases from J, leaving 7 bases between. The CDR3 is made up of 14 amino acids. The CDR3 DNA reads TGCGCCAGCAGCCAAGAAGGGCGGCAAGAGACCCAGTACTTC. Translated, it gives CASSQEGRQETQYF.

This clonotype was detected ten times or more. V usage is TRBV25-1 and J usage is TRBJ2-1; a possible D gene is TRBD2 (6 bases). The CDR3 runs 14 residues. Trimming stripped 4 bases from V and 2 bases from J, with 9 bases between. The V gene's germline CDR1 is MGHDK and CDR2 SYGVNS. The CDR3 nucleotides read TGTGCCAGCAGTGCGGGACTCACCTACAATGAGCAGTTCTTC. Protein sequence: CASSAGLTYNEQFF.

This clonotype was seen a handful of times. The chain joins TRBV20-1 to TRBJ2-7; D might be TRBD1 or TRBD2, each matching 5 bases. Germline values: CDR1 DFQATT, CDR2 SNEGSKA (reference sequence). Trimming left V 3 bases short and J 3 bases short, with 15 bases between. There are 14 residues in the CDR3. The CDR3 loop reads CSASPGPNYYEQYF. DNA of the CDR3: TGCAGTGCTAGTCCGGGACCCAACTACTACGAGCAGTACTTC.

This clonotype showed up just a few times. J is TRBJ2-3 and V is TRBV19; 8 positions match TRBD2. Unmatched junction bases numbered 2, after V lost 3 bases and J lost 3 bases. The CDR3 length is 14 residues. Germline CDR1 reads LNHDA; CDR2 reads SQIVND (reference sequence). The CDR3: CASSIGLATDTQYF. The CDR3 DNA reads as TGTGCCAGTAGTATCGGACTAGCAACAGATACGCAGTATTTT.

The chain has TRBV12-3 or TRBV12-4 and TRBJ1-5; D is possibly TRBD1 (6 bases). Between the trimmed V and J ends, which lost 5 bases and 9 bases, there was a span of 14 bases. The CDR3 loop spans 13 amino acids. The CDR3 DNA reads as TGTGCCAGCAGTCGGACAGTCCGGGGGCCCCAGCATTTT. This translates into CASSRTVRGPQHF.

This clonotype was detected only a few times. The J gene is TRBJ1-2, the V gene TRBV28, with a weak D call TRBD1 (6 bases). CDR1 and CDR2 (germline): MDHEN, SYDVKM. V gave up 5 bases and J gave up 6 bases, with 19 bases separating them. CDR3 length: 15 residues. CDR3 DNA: TGTGCCAGCAGTCCGCGACAGGCCTACCGGGATGGCTACACCTTC. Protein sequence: CASSPRQAYRDGYTF.

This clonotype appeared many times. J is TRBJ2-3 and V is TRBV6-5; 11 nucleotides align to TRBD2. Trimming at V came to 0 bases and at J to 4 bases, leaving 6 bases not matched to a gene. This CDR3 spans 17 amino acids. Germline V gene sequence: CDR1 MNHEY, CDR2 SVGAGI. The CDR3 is CASSYSSLAGGADTQYF. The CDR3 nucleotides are TGTGCCAGCAGTTACTCCTCCTTAGCGGGAGGGGCAGATACGCAGTATTTT.